Here is one T cell receptor beta chain with its context. The entry originates in a study of radiation and T cells in renal cell carcinoma. The time point was: blood 2 weeks post-SBRT. Treatment meaning: 15 Gy SBRT to primary tumor, nephrectomy 4 weeks later. Blood was sampled at baseline, 2 weeks and 4 weeks after SBRT. Sequencing used immunoSEQ multiplex PCR; TCRdb keeps in-frame clones, though not all of them. Of about 150,000 clones in the sample, roughly 90% were seen once. Germline lookup yields CDR1 SGHKS and CDR2 YYEKEE (reference sequence). V gave up 1 base and J gave up 2 bases, with 9 bases separating them. The CDR3 loop spans 14 amino acids.

Material: blood, obtained from a patient whose treatment included radiotherapy and nephrectomy. This TCR was sampled from a woman aged 50 to 65 with renal cell carcinoma. The V call is TRBV5-5, the J call TRBJ1-1; D is unclear. The CDR3 here is CASSLQVANTEAFF. CDR3 coding DNA: TGTGCCAGCAGCTTGCAAGTGGCAAACACTGAAGCTTTCTTT.